These 24 T cell receptor beta chains came from one sample sequenced in a study of shared clonotypes between healthy human individuals. Here immunoSEQ multiplex PCR was the method, and the copy in TCRdb shows in-frame clones only, minus some. Of 2 million to 2.5 million clones in the sample, roughly 90% were seen once. The source material was naive CD4+ T cells from PBMCs. Subset in this sample: CD45RA+ positively selected. Receptor source: a young man in good health. Some clones in this sample may be carry-over from other donors' samples.

The chain couples TRBV5-4 to TRBJ1-2; 9 nucleotides align to TRBD1. V lost 3 bases to trimming and J lost 10 bases; unmatched junction nucleotides: 13. The CDR3 length is 15 residues. Germline lookup yields CDR1 SGHNT and CDR2 YYREEE (reference sequence). The CDR3 protein is CASSSSPGTGMLYTF. The DNA of the CDR3 is TGTGCCAGCAGCTCTTCCCCCGGGACAGGGATGCTCTACACCTTC.

V gene TRBV10-3 combines with J gene TRBJ2-3; TRBD1 is a possible D gene (6 bases). Per germline, CDR1 ENHRY and CDR2 SYGVKD. Trimming shortened V by 2 bases and J by 6 bases, and 21 bases separated the two germline ends. The CDR3 sequence is 17 residues long. The CDR3 DNA reads TGTGCCATCAGTGAGAAAAGGGCAGGGGCGGTCAGGGATACGCAGTATTTT. It encodes CAISEKRAGAVRDTQYF.

V and J are TRBV27 and TRBJ1-1; D gene ambiguous. V shed 3 bases and J shed 9 bases, with 8 bases lying between them. This CDR3 region has 11 residues. Germline CDR1 reads MNHEY; CDR2 reads SMNVEV (reference sequence). The CDR3: CASSFAGKAFF. The CDR3 region has the DNA TGTGCCAGCAGTTTTGCGGGGAAAGCTTTCTTT.

The V gene is TRBV4-1, the J gene TRBJ2-6; 10 bases are shared with TRBD1. The CDR3 has 18 residues. Losses at the gene ends were 2 bases for V and 3 bases for J; bases not matched to a gene: 7. Germline CDR1 reads MGHRA; CDR2 reads YSYEKL. CDR3 residues: CASSQSGDRGFGANVLTF. CDR3 in DNA: TGCGCCAGCAGCCAATCAGGGGACAGGGGCTTTGGGGCCAACGTCCTGACTTTC.

The chain joins TRBV19 to TRBJ2-3; possible D gene TRBD1, 5 bases. The CDR3 is made up of 11 amino acids. Germline CDR1 reads LNHDA; CDR2 reads SQIVND (reference sequence). CDR3 in amino acids: CVRRVKDTQYF. The CDR3 coding sequence is TGTGTCCGCAGGGTAAAAGATACGCAGTATTTT. Drawing the rest from reference TRBV19 and TRBJ2-3, the complete variable domain is DGGITQSPKYLFRKEGQNVTLSCEQNLNHDAMYWYRQDPGQGLRLIYYSQIVNDFQKGDIAEGYSVSREKKESFPLTVTSAQKNPTAFYLCVRRVKDTQYFGPGTRLTVL.

This clone was counted once. The chain recombines TRBV7-8 with TRBJ2-7; D may be TRBD1 (5 bases). This CDR3 spans 11 amino acids. Trimming took 5 bases from V and 9 from J, leaving 11 bases between them. Germline V lookup: CDR1 SGHVS, CDR2 FQNEAQ. For the CDR3, the DNA is TGTGCCAGCAGCCTCAAGGGGCGGCAGTACTTC. Translating gives CASSLKGRQYF.

With regard to this clone: Other DNA sequences in the sample encode the same CDR3. This chain connects TRBV28 to TRBJ1-1, with 9 positions matching TRBD1. Trimming cost V 6 bases and J 0 bases; bases outside gene matches: 2. Germline CDR1 and CDR2: MDHEN and SYDVKM. This CDR3 is built from 14 residues. This CDR3 reads CASRGQGMNTEAFF. CDR3 DNA: TGTGCCAGCAGGGGACAGGGTATGAACACTGAAGCTTTCTTT.

The chain combines TRBV4-2 with TRBJ2-1; unclear D gene. The CDR3 length is 14 residues. Germline CDR1 LGHNA, CDR2 YNFKEQ. V shed 0 bases and J shed 9 bases, with 12 bases lying between them. CDR3 protein: CASSQDPGSAEQFF. In nucleotides, the CDR3 is TGTGCCAGCAGCCAAGATCCGGGCAGCGCTGAGCAGTTCTTC.

The J gene is TRBJ2-3, the V gene TRBV29-1, with D tentatively TRBD2 (6 bases). Germline-derived CDR1 and CDR2 are SQVTM and ANQGSEA. The V end lost 6 bases, the J end lost 6 bases, and 16 bases lay between the germline ends. The CDR3 is made up of 13 amino acids. In nucleotides, the CDR3 is TGCAGCGTCGCCCCGGGGGTGGGGGATACGCAGTATTTT. It specifies CSVAPGVGDTQYF.

The J gene is TRBJ2-1, the V gene TRBV18; D is unresolved. CDR1 KGHSH and CDR2 LQKENI come from the germline V gene. CDR3 length: 16 amino acids. V lost 3 bases and J 6 bases, leaving 18 bases between the germline ends. The CDR3 loop reads CASSPTFNTRVNEQFF. The CDR3 nucleotides read TGTGCCAGCTCACCGACTTTCAACACAAGGGTCAATGAGCAGTTCTTC.

This chain joins TRBV18 and TRBJ2-1, with 9 bases lining up with TRBD2. With 4 bases clipped from V and 8 bases from J, the junction kept 6 bases outside the gene matches. Germline CDR1 is KGHSH and CDR2 is LQKENI. This CDR3 comprises 14 residues. CDR3 sequence reads: CASSLPGLAHEQFF. Here the CDR3 DNA reads TGTGCCAGCTCACTACCGGGACTAGCCCATGAGCAGTTCTTC.

V gene TRBV4-2 combines with J gene TRBJ2-5; TRBD2 matches at 7 bases. This CDR3 comprises 16 residues. Germline lookup yields CDR1 LGHNA and CDR2 YNFKEQ. Germline trimming cut 1 base from V and 1 base from J; bases unmatched to any gene: 6. The CDR3 is CASSQGLAERQETQYF. CDR3 bases: TGTGCCAGCAGCCAAGGGCTAGCGGAGCGCCAAGAGACCCAGTACTTC.

The V and J genes are TRBV28 and TRBJ2-7, with 8 bases matching TRBD2. Looked up from germline, CDR1 is MDHEN and CDR2 is SYDVKM. The CDR3 is 14 amino acids. Losses at the gene ends were 4 bases for V and 5 bases for J; bases not matched to a gene: 7. CDR3 in amino acids: CASSSSSGSNEQYF. CDR3 sequence (DNA): TGTGCCAGCAGTTCCTCAAGCGGGAGTAACGAGCAGTACTTC. Looking up the rest from reference TRBV28 and TRBJ2-7 gives the full variable domain: DVKVTQSSRYLVKRTGEKVFLECVQDMDHENMFWYRQDPGLGLRLIYFSYDVKMKEKGDIPEGYSVSREKKERFSLILESASTNQTSMYLCASSSSSGSNEQYFGPGTRLTVT.

Regarding this clone: This same CDR3 is encoded by further DNA sequences in the sample. J is TRBJ1-2 and V is TRBV28; D gene uncertain. Trimming took 3 bases from V and 4 from J, leaving 9 bases between them. The CDR3 is 13 residues long. Germline V CDR1 and CDR2: MDHEN, SYDVKM. The CDR3 region has the DNA TGTGCCAGCAGTTTCCCAGGAGCCTATGGCTACACCTTC. This translates into CASSFPGAYGYTF.

The V call is TRBV6-1, the J call TRBJ2-7; D gene unclear. This CDR3 contains 12 residues. The germline CDR1 and CDR2 sequences are MNHNS and SASEGT. Trimming pared 5 bases from V and 4 bases from J, leaving 9 bases between. CDR3 nucleotides: TGTGCCAGCAGTCTCCTCCTGTACGAGCAGTACTTC. Protein: CASSLLLYEQYF.

Points on this clone: The same CDR3 arises from other DNA sequences in this sample as well. The chain employs TRBV5-4 and TRBJ2-7; 8 nucleotides agree with TRBD1. Germline CDR1 SGHNT, CDR2 YYREEE (reference sequence). V was clipped by 4 bases and J by 1 base; unmatched bases: 4. CDR3 length equals 14 residues. This chain's CDR3 is CASSVDRGSYEQYF. CDR3 nucleotide sequence: TGTGCCAGCAGCGTTGACAGGGGATCCTACGAGCAGTACTTC.

In DNA form, the CDR3 reads TGTGCCACCAGCAGAGATTCGGGGGTAGTCACCGGGGAGCTGTTTTTT. Its translation is CATSRDSGVVTGELFF. This chain uses TRBV15 with TRBJ2-2; a possible D gene is TRBD2 (6 bases). Per the germline V gene, CDR1 is LNHNV and CDR2 is YYDKDF (reference sequence). The CDR3 extends over 16 amino acids. Trimming took off 0 bases at V and 4 bases at J, with 12 bases between the two ends.

With regard to this clone: Other nucleotide sequences from this sample produce the same CDR3. This chain connects TRBV4-3 to TRBJ2-7, with TRBD2 matching over 9 bases. CDR1 is LGHNA and CDR2 is YSLEER in the germline V gene. Trimming cost V 3 bases and J 4 bases; bases outside gene matches: 4. This CDR3 spans 14 amino acids. Here the CDR3 reads CASSQGLASYEQYF. The CDR3 DNA reads as TGCGCCAGCAGCCAGGGACTAGCTTCTTACGAGCAGTACTTC.

This chain joins TRBV6-1 and TRBJ2-1, with 7 nucleotides matching TRBD2. The V gene's germline CDR1 is MNHNS and CDR2 SASEGT. The CDR3 is 17 amino acids. V lost 4 bases and J lost 8; bases outside the gene matches: 17. CDR3 in DNA: TGTGCCAGCAGTGGTGGAAGTCGGGGACTACGTTTGGATGAGCAGTTCTTC. This codes for CASSGGSRGLRLDEQFF.

This sequence joins TRBV27 and TRBJ2-7; D unresolved. The CDR3 loop spans 15 amino acids. CDR1 is MNHEY and CDR2 is SMNVEV in the germline V gene (reference sequence). V was clipped by 2 bases and J by 2 bases, with 13 bases between them. Written as DNA, the CDR3 is TGTGCCAGCAGTTTAAGTGGTTCATTTACCTACGAGCAGTACTTC. Its protein product is CASSLSGSFTYEQYF.

The rearrangement links TRBV28 to TRBJ1-4; D unclear. Germline CDR1 and CDR2: MDHEN and SYDVKM. V was pared by 7 bases and J by 10 bases, with 10 bases between. The CDR3 totals 11 residues. The CDR3 region is CASTQFGKLFF. As DNA, the CDR3 is TGTGCCAGCACACAGTTCGGAAAACTGTTTTTT.

The table lists this clone with a count of one. The rearrangement joins TRBV7-3 to TRBJ2-6, with D unresolved. CDR1 is SGHTA, CDR2 FQGTGA, per germline. V was cut by 1 base and J by 2 bases, with 9 bases left in between. This CDR3 contains 16 residues. The DNA of the CDR3 is TGTGCCAGCAGCTTAATTTCCGGACCTGGGGCCAACGTCCTGACTTTC. Translated, it gives CASSLISGPGANVLTF.

The rearrangement links TRBV4-1 to TRBJ1-3; D gene unclear. V lost 3 bases, J lost 0 bases, and 15 bases lay in between. Germline V gene lookup returns CDR1 MGHRA and CDR2 YSYEKL. The CDR3 has 17 residues. CDR3 sequence: CASSQRAGGNSGNTIYF. In DNA, the CDR3 is TGCGCCAGCAGCCAGCGGGCCGGCGGGAACTCTGGAAACACCATATATTTT.

This clone was seen a few times. This chain uses TRBV7-2 with TRBJ1-1; possibly TRBD1 for D (5 bases). CDR3 size: 12 residues. Germline-derived CDR1 and CDR2 are SGHTA and FQGNSA. Trimming stripped 1 base from V and 7 bases from J, with 7 bases between. The CDR3 spells CASSLEGIEAFF. In DNA, the CDR3 is TGTGCCAGCAGCTTAGAGGGGATTGAAGCTTTCTTT.